Sequencing of this T cell receptor beta chain was carried out in a study of cytotoxic CD8 clonotypes in ibrutinib-treated CLL. Across the study: The patient breakdown showed 10 to 12 relapsed/refractory and roughly 14 treatment-naive cases, with fewer than 18 IGHV unmutated. The response samples were taken once patients had been treated for a median of about 12 months, range 6 to 36.

Here immunoSEQ multiplex PCR was the method, and the copy in TCRdb shows in-frame clones only, minus some. The sample has about 68,000 clones, about 84% seen once; the top ten hold around 7.7%. This CDR3 spans 15 amino acids. CDR1 and CDR2 from the germline V gene are SGHRS and YFSETQ. Deletions cut 0 bases from V and 6 bases from J, with 13 bases between. This clone was seen once. Its antigen is unknown. Findings and limits, study-wide: Clonality measured at baseline exceeded age-matched healthy donors, tracking circulating CD8+ T-cell counts. Among the clonotypes, public ones were uncommon and contracted or held stable on treatment.

This TCR was sampled from a human donor with chronic lymphocytic leukemia. This chain links TRBV5-1 with TRBJ2-1; TRBD2 might be the D (5 bases). Sequences were derived from PBMCs, sampled at disease progression, from a patient treated with ibrutinib. CDR3 bases: TGCGCCAGCAGCTTGGGTCGCCTAGCTATCAATGAGCAGTTCTTC. Translating gives CASSLGRLAINEQFF.